This T cell receptor (beta chain) was found in a study of T cells after yellow fever vaccination. Study findings and constraints: The CD4 and CD8 compartments had a small share of their clonotypes in common.

Only a few counts were recorded for this clonotype. Its target is not known. TCRdb re-called the 5' RACE reads through MiXCR, storing one row per CDR3 protein. The sample contains hundreds of thousands of distinct CDR3 sequences, approximately 10% of which appear only once. The CDR3 runs to 16 residues. J gave up 4 bases and V 0 bases, and 7 bases lay outside the gene matches. Germline CDR1 and CDR2: MNHEY and SVGAGI. V usage is TRBV6-5 and J usage is TRBJ2-5; 8 bases match TRBD1. The source material was PBMCs, sampled on the day of the first yellow fever vaccination. The TCR was taken from a young man who received the YFV17D yellow fever vaccine. Here the CDR3 reads CASSYSSGTGGETQYF. The CDR3 nucleotides are TGTGCCAGCAGTTACTCCTCCGGGACAGGTGGAGAGACCCAGTACTTC.